The rows below give T cell receptor beta chains drawn from one sample of a study of blood T cell repertoires in COVID-19. Using immunoSEQ multiplex PCR, the repertoire was profiled, and TCRdb retains in-frame clones only, with some absent. The repertoire includes some 210,000 clones, about 94% of them detected once, and around 0.84% sits in the top ten. The sample was peripheral blood. Receptors were obtained from a man aged 60 to 69 with COVID-19, enrolled during active disease. The CDR3 runs from the conserved cysteine through the conserved F or W. For some rows the clone size is stated as once, few or many, or as a class when expanded; others skip it.

TRBV5-1	NA	TRBJ2-3	CASSLGGTDTQYF
TRBV6-1	NA	TRBJ1-2	CASSDQGRVPNGYTF
TRBV24-1	NA	TRBJ2-5	CATSGQKPQETQYF
TRBV2	NA	TRBJ1-5	CASGHLNQPQHF
TRBV28	NA	TRBJ1-4	CASSLIGQDHEKLFF
TRBV5-5	NA	TRBJ2-1	CASSSIQAEINEQFF
TRBV6-5	NA	TRBJ2-1	CASSYSRDSNEQFF
TRBV5-5	NA	TRBJ1-1	CASSPLGRVDTEAFF
TRBV6-6	NA	TRBJ2-7	CASRSSNEQYF
TRBV5-1	NA	TRBJ1-1	CASSVGPGGSTEAFF
TRBV19	NA	TRBJ1-5	CASSIYGQGGNQPQHF
TRBV7-2	NA	TRBJ2-7	CASSLGGQGAYEQYF
TRBV6-5	NA	TRBJ1-6	CASSPLQGRSPLHF
TRBV6-6	once	TRBJ2-7	CASSQMGQSSYEQYF
TRBV25-1	NA	TRBJ1-1	CASSTQPGGTTFF
TRBV27	NA	TRBJ1-1	CASSFGQPNTEAFF
TRBV5-1	NA	TRBJ1-2	CASSIFDRAGGYTF
TRBV27	NA	TRBJ2-3	CASSTREDRAPDTQYF
TRBV19	once	TRBJ2-1	CASSIVGGKISSYNEQFF
TRBV10-3	once	TRBJ2-1	CATGTSGAPYNEQFF
TRBV7-2	once	TRBJ1-6	CASSLRGMVNSPLHF
TRBV29-1	NA	TRBJ2-3	CSVAQGAFSTDTQYF
TRBV7-2	NA	TRBJ2-1	CASSLESGGYNEQFF
TRBV5-6	NA	TRBJ1-1	CASSFRQLNTEAFF
TRBV3-1/TRBV3-2	NA	TRBJ1-2	CASSHDRGYAYGYTF
TRBV18	NA	TRBJ1-1	CASSPPETGNTEAFF
TRBV12-3/TRBV12-4	NA	TRBJ1-1	CASSFQGGTEAFF
TRBV24-1	NA	TRBJ1-2	CATSAPGHRGYTF
TRBV19	NA	TRBJ2-1	CASSIGGTGPYNEQFF
TRBV7-9	NA	TRBJ1-1	CASSQYRDRDTEAFF
TRBV7-2	NA	TRBJ2-1	CASVGRLAGGHNEQFF
TRBV5-1	NA	TRBJ2-1	CASSLAGGLAADEQFF
TRBV21-1	NA	TRBJ1-1	CASSRWTGSASFFMNTEAFF
TRBV5-6	NA	TRBJ2-7	CASSTTGRDSYEQYF
TRBV6-4	NA	TRBJ2-3	CASSFEEAGGPGDTQYF
TRBV7-3	NA	TRBJ2-1	CASSLSTSGSASEQFF
TRBV7-6	NA	TRBJ1-2	CASSLLRDSNYGYTF
TRBV27	once	TRBJ2-6	CASGFRGSGANVLTF
TRBV30	NA	TRBJ1-6	CALPGEGRLNSPLHF
TRBV12-3/TRBV12-4	NA	TRBJ1-1	CASSLSGLEGAFF